This T cell receptor beta chain is from a study of a mutant IDH1 vaccine in newly diagnosed glioma. Findings and caveats of the study: There were vaccine-induced immune responses in approximately 95% of the patients.

A word on this clone: The antigen is undetermined.

CDR1 and CDR2 from the germline V gene are MNHNY and SVGAGI (reference sequence). The CDR3 spans 11 residues. V was shortened by 10 bases and J by 9 bases, with 13 bases between the two germline ends. Profiled with immunoSEQ multiplex PCR; TCRdb holds only in-frame clones, not every one. The sample records some 95,000 clones, around 80% being singletons. Time point meaning: baseline, week 1 (first vaccination visit). Stated treatment: pre-vaccination baseline after standard-of-care therapy. The chain combines TRBV6-6 with TRBJ1-5; possible D gene TRBD1, 6 bases. The source of this sequence is a man aged 40-49 years with glioma. Specimen: PBMCs, collected from a glioma patient treated with radiotherapy, temozolomide or both. CDR3 bases: TGTGCCACCCGACAGGACATGCCCCAGCATTTT. It codes for CATRQDMPQHF.